This T cell receptor (beta chain) was captured by sequencing in a study of CD8 T cells in ankylosing spondylitis. The study's findings and limits: Clones linked to disease, bearing a CD8+ phenotype, were relatively rare in peripheral blood. The study looked at matched synovial fluid samples from ankylosing spondylitis patients. Disease-linked clones were reported to be significantly enriched there.

This clonotype was seen many times. What it recognizes is unknown. MiXCR was run by TCRdb on the 5' RACE reads, yielding one entry per CDR3 protein. This table holds 250,000 to 350,000 distinct CDR3 sequences, 20% found once. Germline V gene data show CDR1 as ENHRY and CDR2 as SYGVKD. V was clipped by 6 bases and J by 14 bases, with 19 bases between them. The CDR3 spans 12 residues. The receptor was isolated from a male donor with ankylosing spondylitis or in good health (not recorded which). The chain combines TRBV10-3 with TRBJ2-5, with TRBD2 as a possible D gene (6 bases). The sample taken for sequencing was blood, either unsorted or a sorted T cell fraction (not recorded which). The DNA of the CDR3 is TGTGCCATCAGCAACCCGGGGACTCCAGATTACTTC. Translated, it gives CAISNPGTPDYF.